This TCR beta chain was identified in a study of cytomegalovirus exposure and HLA in healthy donors. The PCR had 60 Vbeta and 13 Jbeta primers. The authors' processing: As a later analysis found, there were 80 million or so unique TCR beta chains, of which about 10 million were shared. Using immunoSEQ multiplex PCR, the repertoire was profiled, and TCRdb retains in-frame clones only, with some absent. That table furnishes V, J and clone size, whereas the DNA furnished D and trimming. The table includes about 300,000 clones, roughly 85% detected once. Worth noting for this clone: What it recognizes is unknown.

Trimming took 6 bases from V and 7 from J, leaving 18 bases between them. The CDR3 sequence is 14 residues long. Germline lookup yields CDR1 MNHNS and CDR2 SASEGT. Overall study results and limits: The study dropped some indistinguishable V segments, TRBV6-2 and TRBV6-3 among them. A list of approximately 150 TCR beta chains associated with cytomegalovirus was given. Earlier results showed most TCR beta V segments being productive about 90% or about 30% of the time.

The sequence came from a man aged 35-49 years in good health and CMV-seropositive. The J gene is TRBJ1-1, the V gene TRBV6-1; D unresolved. Source material: PBMCs. In DNA, the CDR3 is TGTGCCAGCAGGGACTACGAGGGTTCCTTTGAAGCTTTCTTT. It translates to CASRDYEGSFEAFF.